These T cell receptor beta chains were read from a single sample in a study of shared clonotypes between healthy human individuals. Measured with immunoSEQ multiplex PCR; TCRdb has only the in-frame clones, and not every one. The sample has about 2 million clones, about 95% seen once. Sequencing was performed on naive CD8+ T cells sorted from blood. Source of these receptors: a man between 18 and 35 years old in good health. The CDR3 runs from the conserved cysteine through the conserved F or W. D genes are given only for firm matches. Clone size, where shown, is once, few, many, or a class for clones that have expanded.

j_call clone_size v_call d_call cdr3_aa cdr3_nt
TRBJ2-3 - TRBV21-1 - CASSKWEPPQYF TGTGCCAGCAGCAAATGGGAGCCCCCGCAGTATTTT
TRBJ1-4 few TRBV4-1 - CASSQDPTVGNEKLFF TGCGCCAGCAGCCAAGACCCGACAGTCGGGAATGAAAAACTGTTTTTT
TRBJ1-4 - TRBV5-6 TRBD1 CASSLGGQGTTNEKLFF TGTGCCAGCAGCTTGGGGGGACAGGGGACGACTAATGAAAAACTGTTTTTT
TRBJ2-1 - TRBV30 TRBD2 CAWSPGLAGSDEQFF TGTGCCTGGAGTCCGGGACTAGCGGGGTCGGATGAGCAGTTCTTC
TRBJ1-2 few TRBV10-3 - CAIRSPGRELNYGYTF TGTGCCATCAGGTCCCCGGGGAGGGAATTGAACTATGGCTACACCTTC
TRBJ1-2 - TRBV6-5 TRBD1 CASSYSEGAGGYTF TGTGCCAGCAGTTACTCGGAGGGGGCGGGTGGCTACACCTTC
TRBJ2-7 - TRBV28 - CASSLPTGSYEQYF TGTGCCAGCAGTTTACCGACAGGCTCCTACGAGCAGTACTTC
TRBJ2-7 - TRBV29-1 TRBD1 CSVDTGGTSYEQYF TGCAGCGTTGACACAGGGGGGACCTCCTACGAGCAGTACTTC
TRBJ2-7 - TRBV9 TRBD1 CASSPLGTDTSYEQYF TGTGCCAGCAGCCCCCTCGGGACAGATACTTCCTACGAGCAGTACTTC
TRBJ2-2 - TRBV19 - CASETGPGGTGELFF TGTGCCAGCGAGACGGGCCCCGGAGGGACCGGGGAGCTGTTTTTT
TRBJ1-5 - TRBV2 TRBD1 CASSEGGLGTGANQPQHF TGTGCCAGCAGTGAAGGGGGCTTAGGGACAGGAGCTAATCAGCCCCAGCATTTT
TRBJ2-5 - TRBV7-9 - CASSQGMEGKQTQYF TGTGCCAGCAGCCAAGGGATGGAGGGGAAACAGACCCAGTACTTC
TRBJ1-2 once TRBV4-1 - CASSPKDGGGYGYTF TGCGCCAGCAGCCCGAAGGACGGCGGGGGGTATGGCTACACCTTC
TRBJ2-7 - TRBV7-2 - CASSTTGYNYEQYF TGTGCCAGCAGCACAACAGGGTATAACTACGAGCAGTACTTC
TRBJ2-1 - TRBV27 TRBD1 CASSLYIGQGLNEQFF TGTGCCAGCAGTTTATATATTGGACAGGGTCTCAATGAGCAGTTCTTC
TRBJ1-3 - TRBV19 - CASSITSGNTIYF TGTGCCAGTAGTATAACCTCTGGAAACACCATATATTTT
TRBJ1-5 - TRBV28 - CASSLRGVNQPQHF TGTGCCAGCAGTTTAAGGGGGGTCAATCAGCCCCAGCATTTT
TRBJ2-7 - TRBV10-3 - CAISERGGGSYEQYF TGTGCCATCAGTGAAAGGGGTGGGGGTTCCTACGAGCAGTACTTC
TRBJ2-1 few TRBV11-2 - CASSLDLSEQFF TGTGCCAGCAGCTTAGATCTTAGCGAGCAGTTCTTC
TRBJ2-2 - TRBV4-1 - CASSQDPAGENTGELFF TGCGCCAGCAGCCAAGATCCAGCCGGGGAGAACACCGGGGAGCTGTTTTTT
TRBJ2-1 - TRBV10-3 TRBD2 CATEGLASGDEQFF TGTGCCACCGAGGGACTAGCGAGTGGCGATGAGCAGTTCTTC
TRBJ2-5 once TRBV2 - CASNSDYEWETQYF TGTGCCAGCAATAGCGATTACGAGTGGGAGACCCAGTACTTC
TRBJ2-3 - TRBV2 TRBD2 CASMTGLAGVSGDTQYF TGTGCCAGCATGACGGGACTAGCGGGAGTCTCTGGAGATACGCAGTATTTT
TRBJ1-5 - TRBV28 - CASSFRLGGNQPQHF TGTGCCAGCAGTTTCAGGTTGGGAGGGAATCAGCCCCAGCATTTT
TRBJ1-5 once TRBV27 TRBD1 CASSLRQGNQPQHF TGTGCCAGCAGTTTGAGACAGGGGAATCAGCCCCAGCATTTT
TRBJ1-2 - TRBV27 - CASSLSGQSLYGYTF TGTGCCAGCAGTTTATCGGGCCAGTCTCTTTACGGCTACACCTTC
TRBJ2-7 - TRBV7-8 - CASSQPDRPTYEQYF TGTGCCAGCAGCCAGCCCGATAGGCCCACCTACGAGCAGTACTTC
TRBJ2-1 once TRBV4-1 TRBD2 CASSQDNGAGEQFF TGCGCCAGCAGCCAAGATAACGGAGCGGGGGAGCAGTTCTTC
TRBJ1-5 - TRBV30 - CAWSRGYSNQPQHF TGTGCCTGGAGTCGGGGCTATAGCAATCAGCCCCAGCATTTT
TRBJ2-7 - TRBV19 - CASSMRGAAYEQYF TGTGCCAGTAGTATGAGGGGGGCCGCGTACGAGCAGTACTTC
TRBJ2-7 - TRBV7-9 - CASSFTVYEQYF TGTGCCAGCAGCTTCACAGTCTACGAGCAGTACTTC
TRBJ2-7 - TRBV11-1 - CASSTGPSYEQYF TGTGCCAGCAGTACAGGGCCTTCCTACGAGCAGTACTTC
TRBJ1-2 - TRBV7-9 TRBD1 CASSLEGARNYGYTF TGTGCCAGCAGCTTAGAGGGGGCCCGAAACTATGGCTACACCTTC
TRBJ2-3 - TRBV7-9 - CASSLETDRITDTQYF TGTGCCAGCAGCTTAGAAACCGACAGAATCACAGATACGCAGTATTTT
TRBJ2-6 once TRBV30 - CAWYGNSGANVLTF TGTGCCTGGTACGGCAACTCTGGGGCCAACGTCCTGACTTTC
TRBJ2-5 few TRBV7-9 - CASSSQETQYF TGTGCCAGCAGCTCACAAGAGACCCAGTACTTC
TRBJ1-3 - TRBV30 - CAWCSGAGNTIYF TGTGCCTGGTGTTCAGGGGCTGGAAACACCATATATTTT